This T cell receptor beta chain was retrieved from a study of cytomegalovirus exposure and HLA in healthy donors. Primers included in the PCR were 60 Vbeta and 13 Jbeta primers. The method was immunoSEQ multiplex PCR; TCRdb's version includes in-frame clones alone and lacks a portion of them. Among 200,000 to 250,000 clones listed, roughly four fifths were seen once. This clonotype originated in a middle-aged woman in good health and CMV-seronegative. Sequenced material: PBMCs.

The CDR3 loop reads CASSYSGWRGEKLFF. The DNA of the CDR3 is TGTGCCAGCAGTTACTCGGGGTGGCGGGGTGAAAAACTGTTTTTT. V and J are TRBV6-5 and TRBJ1-4; D gene unclear. This CDR3 region has 15 residues. With 0 bases removed from V and 7 bases from J, the gap between germline ends came to 12 bases. The V gene's germline CDR1 is MNHEY and CDR2 SVGAGI.